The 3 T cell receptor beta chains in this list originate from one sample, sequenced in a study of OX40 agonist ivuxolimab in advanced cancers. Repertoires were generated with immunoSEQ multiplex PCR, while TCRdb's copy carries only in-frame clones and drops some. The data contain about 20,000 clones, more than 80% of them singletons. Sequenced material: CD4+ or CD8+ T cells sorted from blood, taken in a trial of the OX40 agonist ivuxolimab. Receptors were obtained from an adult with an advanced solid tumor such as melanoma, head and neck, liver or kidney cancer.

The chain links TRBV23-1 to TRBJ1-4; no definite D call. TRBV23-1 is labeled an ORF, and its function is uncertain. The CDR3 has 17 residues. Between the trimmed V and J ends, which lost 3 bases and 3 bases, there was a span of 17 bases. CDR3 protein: CASSHPPSVLPNEKLFF. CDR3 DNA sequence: TGCGCCAGCAGTCACCCGCCCTCGGTTCTCCCTAATGAAAAACTGTTTTTT.

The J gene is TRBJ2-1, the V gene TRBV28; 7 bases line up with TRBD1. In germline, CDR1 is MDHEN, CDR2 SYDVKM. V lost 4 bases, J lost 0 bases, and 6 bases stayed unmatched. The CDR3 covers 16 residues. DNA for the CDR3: TGTGCCAGCAGTTCCCACAGGGGTAGCTCCTACAATGAGCAGTTCTTC. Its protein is CASSSHRGSSYNEQFF.

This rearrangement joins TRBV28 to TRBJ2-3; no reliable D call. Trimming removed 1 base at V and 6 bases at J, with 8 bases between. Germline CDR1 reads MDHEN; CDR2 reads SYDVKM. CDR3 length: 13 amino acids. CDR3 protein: CASSLFHGDTQYF. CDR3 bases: TGTGCCAGCAGTTTATTCCACGGGGATACGCAGTATTTT.